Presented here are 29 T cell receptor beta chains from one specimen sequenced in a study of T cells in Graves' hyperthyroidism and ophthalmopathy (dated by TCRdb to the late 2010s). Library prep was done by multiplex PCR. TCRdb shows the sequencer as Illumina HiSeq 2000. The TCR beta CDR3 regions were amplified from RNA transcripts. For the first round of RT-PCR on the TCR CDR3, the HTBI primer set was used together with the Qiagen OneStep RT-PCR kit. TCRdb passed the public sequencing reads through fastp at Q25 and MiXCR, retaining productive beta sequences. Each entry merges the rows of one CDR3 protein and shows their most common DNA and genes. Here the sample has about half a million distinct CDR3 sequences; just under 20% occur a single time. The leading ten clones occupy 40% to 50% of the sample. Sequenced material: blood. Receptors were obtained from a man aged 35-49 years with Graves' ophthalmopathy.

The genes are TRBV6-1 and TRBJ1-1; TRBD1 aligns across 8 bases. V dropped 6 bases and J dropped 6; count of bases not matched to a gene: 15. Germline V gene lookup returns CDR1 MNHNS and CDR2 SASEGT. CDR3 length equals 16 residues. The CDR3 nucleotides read TGTGCCAGCAGAGGGATTATATTAGACAGGGGTCCTGAAGCTTTCTTT. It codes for CASRGIILDRGPEAFF.

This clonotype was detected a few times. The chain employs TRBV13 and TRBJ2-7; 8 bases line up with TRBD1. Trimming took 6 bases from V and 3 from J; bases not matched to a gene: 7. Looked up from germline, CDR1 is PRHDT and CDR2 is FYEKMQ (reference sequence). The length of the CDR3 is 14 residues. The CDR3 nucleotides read TGTGCCAGCAGTGGACAGGGAGGCCACTACGAGCAGTACTTC. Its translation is CASSGQGGHYEQYF.

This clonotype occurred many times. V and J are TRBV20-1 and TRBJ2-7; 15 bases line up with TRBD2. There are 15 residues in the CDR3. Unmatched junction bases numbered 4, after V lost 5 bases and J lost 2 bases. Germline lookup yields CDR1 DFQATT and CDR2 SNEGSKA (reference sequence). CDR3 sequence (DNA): TGCAGTGCTCGCGGGACTAGCGGGAGGACCTACGAGCAGTACTTC. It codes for CSARGTSGRTYEQYF.

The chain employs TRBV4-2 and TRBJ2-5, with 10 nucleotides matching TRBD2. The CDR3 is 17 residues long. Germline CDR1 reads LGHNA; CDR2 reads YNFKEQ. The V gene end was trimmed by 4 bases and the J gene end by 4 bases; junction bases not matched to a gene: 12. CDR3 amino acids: CASSPMESAGGRETQYF. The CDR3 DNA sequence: TGTGCCAGCAGCCCTATGGAGTCAGCGGGAGGGCGAGAGACCCAGTACTTC.

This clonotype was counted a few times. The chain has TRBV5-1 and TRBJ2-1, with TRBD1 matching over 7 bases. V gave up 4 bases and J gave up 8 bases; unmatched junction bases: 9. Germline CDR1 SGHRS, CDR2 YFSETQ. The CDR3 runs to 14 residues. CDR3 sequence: CASSVQGSTHEQFF. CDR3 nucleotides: TGCGCCAGCAGCGTACAGGGGTCAACCCATGAGCAGTTCTTC.

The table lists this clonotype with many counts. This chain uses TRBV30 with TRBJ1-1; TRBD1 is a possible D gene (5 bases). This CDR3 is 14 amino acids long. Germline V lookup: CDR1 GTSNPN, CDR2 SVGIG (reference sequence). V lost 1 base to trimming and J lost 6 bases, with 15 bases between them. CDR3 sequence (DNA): TGTGCCTGGAGTGCAGGCGGGGGGTACGCTGAAGCTTTCTTT. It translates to CAWSAGGGYAEAFF.

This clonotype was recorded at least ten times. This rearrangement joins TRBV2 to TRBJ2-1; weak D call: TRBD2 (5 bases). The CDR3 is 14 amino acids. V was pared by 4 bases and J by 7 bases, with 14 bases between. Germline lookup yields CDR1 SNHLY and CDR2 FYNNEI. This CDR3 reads CASSAETRANEQFF. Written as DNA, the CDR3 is TGTGCCAGCAGTGCGGAAACTAGAGCGAATGAGCAGTTCTTC.

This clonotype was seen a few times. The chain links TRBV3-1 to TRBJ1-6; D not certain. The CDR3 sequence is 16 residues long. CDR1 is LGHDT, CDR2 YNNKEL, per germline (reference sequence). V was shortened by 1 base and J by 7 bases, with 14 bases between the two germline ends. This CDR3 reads CASSQGGIEANSPLHF. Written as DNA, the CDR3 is TGTGCCAGCAGCCAAGGAGGGATAGAAGCGAATTCACCCCTCCACTTT. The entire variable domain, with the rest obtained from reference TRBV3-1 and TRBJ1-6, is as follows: DTAVSQTPKYLVTQMGNDKSIKCEQNLGHDTMYWYKQDSKKFLKIMFSYNNKELIINETVPNRFSPKSPDKAHLNLHINSLELGDSAVYFCASSQGGIEANSPLHFGNGTRLTVT.

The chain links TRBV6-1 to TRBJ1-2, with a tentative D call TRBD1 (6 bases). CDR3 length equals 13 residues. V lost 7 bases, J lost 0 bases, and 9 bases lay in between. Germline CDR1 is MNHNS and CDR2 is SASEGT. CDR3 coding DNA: TGTGCCAGCAAGCAGGGGCCTAACTATGGCTACACCTTC. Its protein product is CASKQGPNYGYTF.

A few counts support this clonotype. CDR3 loop: CASSLGGAGGFPGTDTQYF. In DNA, the CDR3 is TGTGCCAGCAGCTTAGGTGGAGCGGGGGGGTTTCCTGGCACAGATACGCAGTATTTT. The rearrangement uses TRBV11-2 and TRBJ2-3, with 10 bases lining up with TRBD2. Germline loops: CDR1 SGHAT, CDR2 FQNNGV. The V segment lost 1 base and the J segment 1 base; nucleotides outside the gene matches: 11. The CDR3 loop spans 19 amino acids.

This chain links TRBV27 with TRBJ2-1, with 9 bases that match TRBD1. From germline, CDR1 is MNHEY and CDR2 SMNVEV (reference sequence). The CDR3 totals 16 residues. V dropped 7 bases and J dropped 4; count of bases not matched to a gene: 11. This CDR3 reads CASTPSGTGRYNEQFF. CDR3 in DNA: TGTGCCAGCACCCCCTCCGGGACAGGGAGGTACAATGAGCAGTTCTTC.

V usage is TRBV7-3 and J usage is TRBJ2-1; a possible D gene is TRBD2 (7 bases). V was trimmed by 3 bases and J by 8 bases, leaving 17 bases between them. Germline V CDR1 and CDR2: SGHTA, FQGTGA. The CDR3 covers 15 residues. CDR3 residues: CASSLARVGGDEQFF. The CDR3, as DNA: TGTGCCAGCAGCTTGGCCAGAGTAGGGGGGGATGAGCAGTTCTTC.

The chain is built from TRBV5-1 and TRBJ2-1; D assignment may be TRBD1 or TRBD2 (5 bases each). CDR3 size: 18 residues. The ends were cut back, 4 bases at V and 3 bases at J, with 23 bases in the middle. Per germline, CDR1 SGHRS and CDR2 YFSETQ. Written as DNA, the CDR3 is TGCGCCAGCAGCATCCTGAGGGGCGATAAACCAGGCTACAATGAGCAGTTCTTC. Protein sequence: CASSILRGDKPGYNEQFF.

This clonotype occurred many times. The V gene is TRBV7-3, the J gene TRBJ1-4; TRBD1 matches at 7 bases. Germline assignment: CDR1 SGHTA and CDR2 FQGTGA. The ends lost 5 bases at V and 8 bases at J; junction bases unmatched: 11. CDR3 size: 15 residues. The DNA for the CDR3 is TGTGCCAGCAGCCCCCGACAGGGCCAGGGGGAAAAACTGTTTTTT. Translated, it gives CASSPRQGQGEKLFF.

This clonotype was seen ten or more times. As DNA, the CDR3 is TGTGCCAGCAGCTTGTACGGGCCGAGGAGTGAGCAGTTCTTC. It specifies CASSLYGPRSEQFF. The J gene is TRBJ2-1, the V gene TRBV5-4; D uncertain. V lost 1 base and J 9 bases, leaving 14 bases between the germline ends. This CDR3 region has 14 residues. Germline V gene sequence: CDR1 SGHNT, CDR2 YYREEE (reference sequence).

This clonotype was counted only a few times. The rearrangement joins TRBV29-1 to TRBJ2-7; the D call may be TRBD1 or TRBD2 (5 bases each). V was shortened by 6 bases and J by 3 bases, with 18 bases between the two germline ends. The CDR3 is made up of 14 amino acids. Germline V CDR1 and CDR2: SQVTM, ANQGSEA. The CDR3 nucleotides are TGCAGCGTAATCCGGGACCAAGTTGGCTACGAGCAGTACTTC. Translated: CSVIRDQVGYEQYF.

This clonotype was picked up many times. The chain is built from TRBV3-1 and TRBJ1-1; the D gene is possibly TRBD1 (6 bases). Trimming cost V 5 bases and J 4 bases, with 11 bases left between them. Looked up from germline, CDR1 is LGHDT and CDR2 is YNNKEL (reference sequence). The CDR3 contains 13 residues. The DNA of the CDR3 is TGTGCCAGCAGCTGGACAGAGAGCACTGAAGCTTTCTTT. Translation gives CASSWTESTEAFF. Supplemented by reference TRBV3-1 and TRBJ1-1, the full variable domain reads DTAVSQTPKYLVTQMGNDKSIKCEQNLGHDTMYWYKQDSKKFLKIMFSYNNKELIINETVPNRFSPKSPDKAHLNLHINSLELGDSAVYFCASSWTESTEAFFGQGTRLTVV.

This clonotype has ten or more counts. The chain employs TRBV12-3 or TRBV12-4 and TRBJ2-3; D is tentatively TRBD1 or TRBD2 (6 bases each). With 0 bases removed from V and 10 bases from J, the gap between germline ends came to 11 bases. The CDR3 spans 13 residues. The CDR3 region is CASSLANGGAQYF. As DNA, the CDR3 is TGTGCCAGCAGTTTAGCGAACGGGGGCGCGCAGTATTTT.

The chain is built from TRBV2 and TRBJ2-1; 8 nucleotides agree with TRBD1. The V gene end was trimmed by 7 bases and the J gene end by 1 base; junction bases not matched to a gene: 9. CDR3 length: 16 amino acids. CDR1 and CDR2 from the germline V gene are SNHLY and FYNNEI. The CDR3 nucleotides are TGTGCCAGCACCCAAGACAGGGGATGGTCCTACAATGAGCAGTTCTTC. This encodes CASTQDRGWSYNEQFF.

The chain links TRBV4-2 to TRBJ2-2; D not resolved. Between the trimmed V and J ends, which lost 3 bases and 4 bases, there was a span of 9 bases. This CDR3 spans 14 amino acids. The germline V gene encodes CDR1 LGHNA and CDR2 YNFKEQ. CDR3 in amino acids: CASSQGTGTGELFF. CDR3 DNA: TGTGCCAGCAGCCAGGGAACTGGCACCGGGGAGCTGTTTTTT.

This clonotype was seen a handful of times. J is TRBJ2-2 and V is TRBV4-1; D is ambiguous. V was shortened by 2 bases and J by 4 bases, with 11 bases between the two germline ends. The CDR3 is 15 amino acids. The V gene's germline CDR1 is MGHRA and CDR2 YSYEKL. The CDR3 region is CASSQRAGGTGELFF. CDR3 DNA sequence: TGCGCCAGCAGCCAACGGGCAGGTGGCACCGGGGAGCTGTTTTTT.

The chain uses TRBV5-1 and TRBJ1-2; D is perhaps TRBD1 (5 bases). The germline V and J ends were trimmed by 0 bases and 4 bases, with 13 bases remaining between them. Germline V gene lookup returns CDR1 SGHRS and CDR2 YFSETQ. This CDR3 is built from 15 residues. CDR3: CASSLDGQGGYGYTF. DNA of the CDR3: TGCGCCAGCAGCTTGGATGGTCAGGGTGGCTATGGCTACACCTTC.

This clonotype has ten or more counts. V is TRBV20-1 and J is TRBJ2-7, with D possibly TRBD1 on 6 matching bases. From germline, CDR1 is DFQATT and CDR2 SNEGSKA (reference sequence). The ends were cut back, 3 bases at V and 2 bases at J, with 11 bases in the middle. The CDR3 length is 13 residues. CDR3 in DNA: TGCAGTGCTAGTAACAGGGAAACCTACGAGCAGTACTTC. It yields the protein CSASNRETYEQYF.

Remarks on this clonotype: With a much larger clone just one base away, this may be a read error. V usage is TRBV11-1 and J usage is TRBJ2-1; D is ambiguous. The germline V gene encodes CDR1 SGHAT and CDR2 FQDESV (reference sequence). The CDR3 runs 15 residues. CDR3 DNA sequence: TGTGCCAGCAGCCCTGACTTGGGATCCTACAATGAGCGGTTCTTC. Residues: CASSPDLGSYNERFF.

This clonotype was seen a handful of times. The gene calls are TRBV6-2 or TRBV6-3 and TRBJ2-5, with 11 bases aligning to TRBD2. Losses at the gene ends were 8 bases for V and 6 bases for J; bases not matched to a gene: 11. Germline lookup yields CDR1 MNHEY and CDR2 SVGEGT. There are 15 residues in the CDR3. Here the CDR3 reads CASLPRLAGGKTQYF. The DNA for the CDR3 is TGTGCCAGCTTGCCCCGGCTAGCGGGGGGAAAGACCCAGTACTTC.

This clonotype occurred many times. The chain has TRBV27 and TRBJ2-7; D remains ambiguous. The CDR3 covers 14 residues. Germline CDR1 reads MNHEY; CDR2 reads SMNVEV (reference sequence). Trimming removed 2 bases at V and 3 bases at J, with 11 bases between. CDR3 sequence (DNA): TGTGCCAGCAGTTTAACGGCAGTCCACTACGAGCAGTACTTC. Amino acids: CASSLTAVHYEQYF.

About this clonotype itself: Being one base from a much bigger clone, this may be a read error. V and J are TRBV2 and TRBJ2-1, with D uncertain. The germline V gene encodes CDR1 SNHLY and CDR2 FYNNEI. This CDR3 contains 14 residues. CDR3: CASEPFRVYSEQFF. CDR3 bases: TGTGCCAGTGAACCGTTTAGGGTCTACAGTGAGCAGTTCTTC.

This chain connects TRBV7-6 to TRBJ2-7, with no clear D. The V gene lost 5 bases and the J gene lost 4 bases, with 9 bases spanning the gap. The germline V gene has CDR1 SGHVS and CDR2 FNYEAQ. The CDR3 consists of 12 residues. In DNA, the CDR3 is TGTGCCAGCAGCAACGACATATACGAGCAGTACTTC. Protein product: CASSNDIYEQYF.

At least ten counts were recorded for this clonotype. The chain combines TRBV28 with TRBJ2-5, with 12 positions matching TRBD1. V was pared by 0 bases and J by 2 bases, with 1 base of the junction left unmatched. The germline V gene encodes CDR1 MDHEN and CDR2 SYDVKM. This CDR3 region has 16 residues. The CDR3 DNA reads TGTGCCAGCAGTTTATGGGGACAGGGGGCTCAAGAGACCCAGTACTTC. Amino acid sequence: CASSLWGQGAQETQYF.